The entry below describes one T cell receptor beta chain. Its antigen is still unknown. No base qualities exist here, and no much larger clone lies one base off it. This specimen comes from a study of blood T cell repertoires in COVID-19 (dated by TCRdb to 2018 to 2021). About the study as a whole: Samples from collaborators originated in the United States, Italy and Spain and spanned both the acute and convalescent phases of COVID-19. The prospective study material was composed of cDNA or gDNA derived from T cells, B-cell-depleted T cells, or PBMCs. Deeply sampled blood TCRbeta repertoires from subjects exposed to, actively infected with, or recovered from COVID-19 were included in the dataset. The repertoires were released in a freely available public database meant as a resource for research on the immune response to SARS-CoV-2. The samples were drawn from two sources: the first 160 participants of the ongoing ImmuneRACE study, and 1,000 to 1,500 subjects contributed by 6 global collaborators. Nearly every sample came with metadata listing a de-identified subject ID, COVID-19 status, age in years and sex. Where available, HLA class I and class II types were taken from metadata supplied by the sample provider and were not determined by assay-based typing.

Here is what the overall study found, with its caveats: Clinical and demographic metadata were provided uncurated, with the amount varying by source and participant.

TCRbeta CDR3 regions were amplified from genomic DNA using the immunoSEQ Assay, a bias-controlled multiplex PCR. On the authors' methods: The number of nucleated cells in each sample was estimated from the amplification of reference gene primers within the assay. To quantify the absolute abundance of each unique TCRbeta CDR3 rearrangement, sequence reads were collapsed and filtered. Productive Simpson clonality was computed per sample as the square root of Simpson's diversity index over productive rearrangements. TCRdb took this table from immuneACCESS and kept in-frame rearrangements with V and J called. Such tables lack part of the clones; where checked against another copy, unresolved V genes explain under half of the gap, and the rest is unexplained. V, J and clone size were drawn from that table, and D and trimming were deduced from the DNA. Across this sample there are approximately 330,000 clones, with 90% seen only once. The leading ten clones occupy around 0.97% of the sample.

At one collaborating source in Seattle, patients were enrolled during active infection and were followed longitudinally through the course of disease. Collaborating institutions collected whole blood in K2EDTA tubes following their own protocols. For TCRbeta analysis, collaborators shipped samples as frozen whole blood, isolated PBMCs, or DNA extracted from either of those sample types. At the junction V is shortened by 8 bases and J by 3 bases, with 17 bases in between. The CDR3 starts with the cysteine, ends with the phenylalanine, and has 15 residues. Only the CDR3 region is kept as DNA, spanning 45 bases read in frame from base 1. According to the germline V gene, CDR1 reads MDHEN and CDR2 reads SYDVKM.

The origin of this receptor is a middle-aged woman with COVID-19, enrolled during active disease. This chain joins TRBV28 to TRBJ1-5; the D gene is perhaps TRBD1, on 6 matching bases. Sequencing used peripheral blood. The CDR3 reads as follows: CASRLPDRSNQPQHF. DNA sequence: TGTGCCAGCCGATTGCCAGACAGGTCCAATCAGCCCCAGCATTTT. Joined to the reference TRBV28 and TRBJ1-5 proteins, this CDR3 gives the full variable domain: DVKVTQSSRYLVKRTGEKVFLECVQDMDHENMFWYRQDPGLGLRLIYFSYDVKMKEKGDIPEGYSVSREKKERFSLILESASTNQTSMYLCASRLPDRSNQPQHFGDGTRLSIL.